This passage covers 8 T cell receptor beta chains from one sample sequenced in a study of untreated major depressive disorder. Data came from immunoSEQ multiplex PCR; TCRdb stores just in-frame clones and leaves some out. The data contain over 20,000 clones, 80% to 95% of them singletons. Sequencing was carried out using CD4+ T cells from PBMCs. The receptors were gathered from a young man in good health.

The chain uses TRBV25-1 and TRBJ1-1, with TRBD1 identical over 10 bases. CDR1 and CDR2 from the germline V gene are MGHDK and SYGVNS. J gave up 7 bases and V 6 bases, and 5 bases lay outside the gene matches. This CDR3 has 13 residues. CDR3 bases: TGTGCCAGCAGGGGGGGGACAGGGGTTGAAGCTTTCTTT. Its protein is CASRGGTGVEAFF. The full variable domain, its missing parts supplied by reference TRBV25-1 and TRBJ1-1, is EADIYQTPRYLVIGTGKKITLECSQTMGHDKMYWYQQDPGMELHLIHYSYGVNSTEKGDLSSESTVSRIRTEHFPLTLESARPSHTSQYLCASRGGTGVEAFFGQGTRLTVV.

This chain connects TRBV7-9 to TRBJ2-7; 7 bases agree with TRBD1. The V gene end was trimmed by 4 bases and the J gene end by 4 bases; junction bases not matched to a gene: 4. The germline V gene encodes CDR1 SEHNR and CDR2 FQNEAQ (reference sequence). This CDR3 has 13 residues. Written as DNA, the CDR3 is TGTGCCAGCAGCTACGCGACAGGGTACGAGCAGTACTTC. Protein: CASSYATGYEQYF.

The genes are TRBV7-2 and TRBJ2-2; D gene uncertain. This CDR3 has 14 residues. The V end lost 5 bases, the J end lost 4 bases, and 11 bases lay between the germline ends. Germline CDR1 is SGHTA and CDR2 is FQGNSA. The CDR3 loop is CASSPSPVTGELFF. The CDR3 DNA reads TGTGCCAGCAGCCCCTCACCAGTCACCGGGGAGCTGTTTTTT.

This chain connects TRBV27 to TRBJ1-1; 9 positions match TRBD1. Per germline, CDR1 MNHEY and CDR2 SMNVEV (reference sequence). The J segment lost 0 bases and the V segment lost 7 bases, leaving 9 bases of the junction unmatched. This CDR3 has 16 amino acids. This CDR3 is CASTRLGQGMNTEAFF. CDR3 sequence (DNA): TGTGCCAGCACCCGCCTGGGACAGGGAATGAACACTGAAGCTTTCTTT.

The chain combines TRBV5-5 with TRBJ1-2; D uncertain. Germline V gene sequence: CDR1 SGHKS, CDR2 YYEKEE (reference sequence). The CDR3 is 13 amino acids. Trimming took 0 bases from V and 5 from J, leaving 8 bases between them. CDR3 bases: TGTGCCAGCAGCTTGGGCAGCCTGTATGGCTACACCTTC. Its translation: CASSLGSLYGYTF.

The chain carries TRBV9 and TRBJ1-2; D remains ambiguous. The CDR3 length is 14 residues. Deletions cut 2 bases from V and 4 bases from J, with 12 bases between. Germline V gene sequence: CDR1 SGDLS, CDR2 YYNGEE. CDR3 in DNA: TGTGCCAGCAGCGTCCCCCCGGAGGGCTATGGCTACACCTTC. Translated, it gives CASSVPPEGYGYTF.

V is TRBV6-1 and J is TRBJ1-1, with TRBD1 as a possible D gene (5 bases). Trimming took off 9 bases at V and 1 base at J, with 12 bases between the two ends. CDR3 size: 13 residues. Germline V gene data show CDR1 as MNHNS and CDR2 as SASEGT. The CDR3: CASRTRENTEAFF. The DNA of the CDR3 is TGTGCCAGTCGAACCAGGGAGAACACTGAAGCTTTCTTT.

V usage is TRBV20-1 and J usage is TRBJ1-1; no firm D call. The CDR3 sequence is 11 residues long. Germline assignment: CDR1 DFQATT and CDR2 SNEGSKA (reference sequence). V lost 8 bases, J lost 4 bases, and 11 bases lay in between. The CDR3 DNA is TGCAGTAAAGGCCTGCTCACTGAAGCTTTCTTT. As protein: CSKGLLTEAFF.